Here is one TCR beta chain with its context. This sample is drawn from a study of T cell responses to AZD1222 COVID-19 vaccine. The protocol was immunoSEQ multiplex PCR, while the TCRdb copy is restricted to in-frame clones and leaves out a portion. The table has 160,000 or so clones, more than 90% seen once. CDR1 and CDR2 (germline): SGHVS, FNYEAQ. Losses at the gene ends were 5 bases for V and 4 bases for J; bases not matched to a gene: 6. The length of the CDR3 is 15 residues. The V gene is TRBV7-6, the J gene TRBJ1-5, with 9 bases aligning to TRBD1. The source is an adult who received the AZD1222 COVID-19 vaccine. Source: peripheral blood, taken 28 days after the second AZD1222 dose. In DNA, the CDR3 is TGTGCCAGCAGCCCGGGGACAGGGAAGAATCAGCCCCAGCATTTT. It translates to CASSPGTGKNQPQHF. Using reference TRBV7-6 and TRBJ1-5 for the parts outside the CDR3, the full variable domain is GAGVSQSPRYKVTKRGQDVALRCDPISGHVSLYWYRQALGQGPEFLTYFNYEAQQDKSGLPNDRFSAERPEGSISTLTIQRTEQRDSAMYRCASSPGTGKNQPQHFGDGTRLSIL.